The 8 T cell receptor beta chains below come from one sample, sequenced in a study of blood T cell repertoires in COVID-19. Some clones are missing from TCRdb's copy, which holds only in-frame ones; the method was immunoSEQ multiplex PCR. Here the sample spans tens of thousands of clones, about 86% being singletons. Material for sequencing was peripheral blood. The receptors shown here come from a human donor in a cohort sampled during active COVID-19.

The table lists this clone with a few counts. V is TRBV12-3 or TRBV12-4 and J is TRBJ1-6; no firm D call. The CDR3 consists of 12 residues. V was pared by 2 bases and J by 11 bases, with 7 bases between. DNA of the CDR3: TGTGCCAGCAGTTTATCGGTTCCACCCCTCCACTTT. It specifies CASSLSVPPLHF.

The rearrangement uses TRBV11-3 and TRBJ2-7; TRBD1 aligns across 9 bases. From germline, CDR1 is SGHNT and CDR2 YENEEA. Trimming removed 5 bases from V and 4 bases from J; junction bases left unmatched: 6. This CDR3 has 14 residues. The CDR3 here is CASSHRDRAYEQYF. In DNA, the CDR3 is TGTGCCAGCAGCCATCGGGACAGGGCATACGAGCAGTACTTC.

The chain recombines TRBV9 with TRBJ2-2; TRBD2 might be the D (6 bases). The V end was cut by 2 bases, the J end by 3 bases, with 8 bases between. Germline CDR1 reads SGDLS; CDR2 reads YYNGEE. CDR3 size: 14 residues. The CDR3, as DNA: TGTGCCAGCAGCGTCGGGACTCACACCGGGGAGCTGTTTTTT. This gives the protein CASSVGTHTGELFF.

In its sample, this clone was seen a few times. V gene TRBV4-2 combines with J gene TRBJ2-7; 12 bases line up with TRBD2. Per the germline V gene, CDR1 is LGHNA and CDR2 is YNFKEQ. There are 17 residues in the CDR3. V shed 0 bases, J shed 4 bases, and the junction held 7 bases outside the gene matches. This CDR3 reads CASSQESLAGGHYEQYF. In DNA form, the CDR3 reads TGTGCCAGCAGCCAAGAATCCCTAGCGGGGGGGCATTACGAGCAGTACTTC.

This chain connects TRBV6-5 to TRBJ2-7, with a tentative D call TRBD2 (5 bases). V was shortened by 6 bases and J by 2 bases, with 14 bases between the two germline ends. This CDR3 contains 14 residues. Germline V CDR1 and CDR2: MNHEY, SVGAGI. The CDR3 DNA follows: TGTGCCAGCAGCATTAGGGCTAGCACCTACGAGCAGTACTTC. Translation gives CASSIRASTYEQYF.

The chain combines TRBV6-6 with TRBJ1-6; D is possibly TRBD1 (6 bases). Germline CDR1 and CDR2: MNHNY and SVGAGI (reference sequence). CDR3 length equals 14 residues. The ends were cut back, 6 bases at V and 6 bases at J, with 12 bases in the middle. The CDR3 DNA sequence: TGTGCCAGCAGCTTACAGGGTATTAATTCACCCCTCCACTTT. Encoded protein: CASSLQGINSPLHF.

The chain's CDR3 is CASSSGTGGSSPLHF. For the CDR3, the DNA is TGTGCCAGCAGCTCCGGGACAGGGGGCTCTTCACCCCTCCACTTT. This sequence joins TRBV7-3 and TRBJ1-6, with 12 bases that match TRBD1. V lost 4 bases to trimming and J lost 9 bases; unmatched junction nucleotides: 4. This CDR3 region has 15 residues. Germline CDR1 and CDR2: SGHTA and FQGTGA.

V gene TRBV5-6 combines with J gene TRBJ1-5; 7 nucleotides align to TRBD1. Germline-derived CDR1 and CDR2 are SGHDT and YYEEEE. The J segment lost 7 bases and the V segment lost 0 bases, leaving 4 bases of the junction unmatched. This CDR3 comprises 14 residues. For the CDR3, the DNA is TGTGCCAGCAGCTTGGCGACAGGGAAGCAGCCCCAGCATTTT. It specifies CASSLATGKQPQHF.